These 12 T cell receptor beta chains were sequenced from one sample in a study of blood T cell repertoires in COVID-19. The table came from immunoSEQ multiplex PCR; TCRdb's copy has only in-frame clones and leaves some out. The sample shows hundreds of thousands of clones, approximately 90% of them seen only once. The sequencing sample was made of PBMCs or T cells enriched from blood (not recorded which). These receptors were collected from a woman between 40 and 55 years old who had recovered from COVID-19.

The chain has TRBV5-1 and TRBJ2-7; D gene ambiguous. The V gene's germline CDR1 is SGHRS and CDR2 YFSETQ. The CDR3 runs to 15 residues. V lost 0 bases and J lost 0, with 10 bases in between. CDR3 sequence: CASSLDTHSSYEQYF. CDR3 coding DNA: TGCGCCAGCAGCTTGGATACCCACAGCTCCTACGAGCAGTACTTC.

The V call is TRBV6-5, the J call TRBJ2-6; D call uncertain. In germline, CDR1 is MNHEY, CDR2 SVGAGI. The germline V and J ends were trimmed by 7 bases and 5 bases, with 9 bases remaining between them. This CDR3 region has 13 residues. CDR3 in DNA: TGTGCCAGCAATAATCTCCGGGCCAACGTCCTGACTTTC. Translating gives CASNNLRANVLTF.

The chain recombines TRBV6-6 with TRBJ2-4, with D possibly TRBD2 on 7 matching bases. Trimming shortened V by 7 bases and J by 1 base, and 8 bases separated the two germline ends. The CDR3 spans 13 residues. Germline V CDR1 and CDR2: MNHNY, SVGAGI (reference sequence). DNA of the CDR3: TGTGCCAGCAAGGGGGGGGCCAAAAACATTCAGTACTTC. It yields the protein CASKGGAKNIQYF.

V is TRBV29-1 and J is TRBJ1-4; possible D gene TRBD1, 5 bases. The length of the CDR3 is 12 residues. Germline V gene sequence: CDR1 SQVTM, CDR2 ANQGSEA. The V gene lost 4 bases and the J gene lost 7 bases, with 10 bases spanning the gap. This CDR3 is CSVGIGGEKLFF. The CDR3 DNA follows: TGCAGCGTTGGAATCGGGGGTGAAAAACTGTTTTTT.

The chain combines TRBV7-9 with TRBJ2-7; 7 bases are a match to TRBD1. The V gene end was trimmed by 4 bases and the J gene end by 3 bases; junction bases not matched to a gene: 9. The germline V gene encodes CDR1 SEHNR and CDR2 FQNEAQ (reference sequence). The CDR3 runs 15 residues. As DNA, the CDR3 is TGTGCCAGCAGCTCGGTACAGGGGTTCTTCTACGAGCAGTACTTC. Amino acid sequence: CASSSVQGFFYEQYF. Filled out from reference TRBV7-9 and TRBJ2-7, the complete variable domain reads DTGVSQNPRHKITKRGQNVTFRCDPISEHNRLYWYRQTLGQGPEFLTYFQNEAQLEKSRLLSDRFSAERPKGSFSTLEIQRTEQGDSAMYLCASSSVQGFFYEQYFGPGTRLTVT.

The CDR3 DNA is TGTGCCAGCAGCTTAGAGGGGGCCATTGAAAAACTGTTTTTT. Its translation is CASSLEGAIEKLFF. The chain recombines TRBV7-2 with TRBJ1-4, with 7 positions matching TRBD1. The germline V gene has CDR1 SGHTA and CDR2 FQGNSA. There are 14 residues in the CDR3. Trimming cost V 1 base and J 7 bases; bases outside gene matches: 3.

The rearrangement links TRBV4-3 to TRBJ2-1; TRBD2 matches at 8 bases. The CDR3 is 16 amino acids. The germline V gene encodes CDR1 LGHNA and CDR2 YSLEER. The J segment lost 4 bases and the V segment lost 0 bases, leaving 5 bases of the junction unmatched. In nucleotides, the CDR3 is TGCGCCAGCAGCCAAGATTACGGGGGGGCGTACAATGAGCAGTTCTTC. Translated: CASSQDYGGAYNEQFF.

This chain uses TRBV29-1 with TRBJ2-7, with 7 bases matching TRBD1. Germline V gives CDR1 SQVTM, CDR2 ANQGSEA. This CDR3 contains 12 residues. The V and J ends lost 4 bases and 4 bases, in that order; junction bases with no gene match: 4. The CDR3: CSVVQGNYEQYF. Here the CDR3 DNA reads TGCAGCGTTGTACAGGGGAATTACGAGCAGTACTTC.

This chain uses TRBV30 with TRBJ1-2; TRBD1 matches 7 bases. This CDR3 contains 14 residues. Trimming at V came to 4 bases and at J to 11 bases, leaving 16 bases not matched to a gene. CDR1 is GTSNPN and CDR2 is SVGIG in the germline V gene (reference sequence). CDR3 amino acids: CAWTPQGQTWRYTF. DNA for the CDR3: TGTGCCTGGACCCCCCAGGGACAGACATGGAGGTACACCTTC.

The chain joins TRBV5-1 to TRBJ2-7; 7 bases fit TRBD1. The trim removed 4 bases at V and 5 bases at J, leaving 9 bases unmatched. The germline V gene encodes CDR1 SGHRS and CDR2 YFSETQ. The CDR3 covers 14 residues. CDR3 nucleotides: TGCGCCAGCAGCCCGGACAGGTTCCCCAACGAGCAGTACTTC. Residues: CASSPDRFPNEQYF.

Worth noting for this clone: The same CDR3 can be traced to other DNA sequences in this sample. The rearrangement uses TRBV11-2 and TRBJ2-7; 8 bases line up with TRBD2. CDR1 and CDR2 from the germline V gene are SGHAT and FQNNGV. Trimming removed 6 bases from V and 2 bases from J; junction bases left unmatched: 6. The CDR3 sequence is 14 residues long. CDR3 sequence: CASRGTSGTYEQYF. CDR3 nucleotide sequence: TGTGCCAGCAGGGGTACTAGCGGAACCTACGAGCAGTACTTC.

The chain has TRBV19 and TRBJ2-3; tentatively, D is TRBD1 (6 bases). The CDR3 loop spans 13 amino acids. V gave up 6 bases and J gave up 5 bases, with 12 bases separating them. Germline-derived CDR1 and CDR2 are LNHDA and SQIVND (reference sequence). The CDR3 DNA reads TGTGCCAGTAGGCAACAGGGCGGAGATACGCAGTATTTT. As protein: CASRQQGGDTQYF.